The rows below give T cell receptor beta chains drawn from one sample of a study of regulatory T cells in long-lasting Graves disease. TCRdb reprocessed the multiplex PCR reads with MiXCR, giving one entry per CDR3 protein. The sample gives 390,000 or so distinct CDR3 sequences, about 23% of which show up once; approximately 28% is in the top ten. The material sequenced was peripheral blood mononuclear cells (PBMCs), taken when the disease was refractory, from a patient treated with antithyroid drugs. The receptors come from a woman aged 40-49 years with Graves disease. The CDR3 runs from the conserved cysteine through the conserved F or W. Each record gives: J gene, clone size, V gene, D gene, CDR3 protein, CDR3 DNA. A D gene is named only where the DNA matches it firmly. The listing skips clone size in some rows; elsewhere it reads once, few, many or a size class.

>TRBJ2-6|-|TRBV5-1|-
CASSLSERLTISGANVLTF
TGCGCCAGCAGCCTCTCGGAGCGCCTGACTATCTCTGGGGCCAACGTCCTGACTTTC
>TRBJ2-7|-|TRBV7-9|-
CASSSGDGSYEQYF
TGTGCCAGCAGCTCAGGGGACGGGTCCTACGAGCAGTACTTC
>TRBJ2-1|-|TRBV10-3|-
CAISELAGSYNEQFF
TGTGCCATCAGTGAGTTGGCGGGAAGTTACAATGAGCAGTTCTTC
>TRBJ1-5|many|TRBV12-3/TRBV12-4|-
CASSPRTDYSNQPQHF
TGTGCCAGCAGTCCCAGGACAGATTATAGCAATCAGCCCCAGCATTTT
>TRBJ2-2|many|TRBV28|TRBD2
CASSSQGLAGTGELFF
TGTGCCAGCAGTTCCCAGGGACTAGCAGGCACCGGGGAGCTGTTTTTT
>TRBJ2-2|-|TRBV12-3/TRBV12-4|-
CASSQDSSNTGELFF
TGTGCCAGCTCGCAGGACAGTTCGAACACCGGGGAGCTGTTTTTT
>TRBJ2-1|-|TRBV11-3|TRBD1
CASSLGQDHNEQFF
TGTGCCAGCAGCTTGGGACAGGACCACAATGAGCAGTTCTTC
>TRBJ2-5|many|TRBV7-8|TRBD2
CASSPWLAGRETQYF
TGTGCCAGCAGCCCATGGTTAGCGGGACGAGAGACCCAGTACTTC
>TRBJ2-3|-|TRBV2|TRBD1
CASSRDRSSTDTQYF
TGTGCCAGCAGTCGGGACAGATCTAGCACAGATACGCAGTATTTT
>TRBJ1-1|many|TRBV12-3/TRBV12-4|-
CASQPLNTEAFF
TGTGCCAGCCAGCCGCTGAACACTGAAGCTTTCTTT
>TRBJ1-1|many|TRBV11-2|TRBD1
CASSLVGTGDTEAFF
TGTGCCAGCAGCTTAGTGGGGACAGGGGACACTGAAGCTTTCTTT
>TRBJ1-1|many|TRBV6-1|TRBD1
CASTLGTGAPEAFF
TGTGCCAGCACCCTGGGGACAGGGGCGCCTGAAGCTTTCTTT
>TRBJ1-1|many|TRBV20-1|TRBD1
CSARASTGGTEAFF
TGCAGTGCTAGAGCAAGCACAGGGGGCACTGAAGCTTTCTTT
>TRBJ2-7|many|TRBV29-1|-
CSVEVVAEQYF
TGCAGCGTTGAAGTAGTGGCCGAGCAGTACTTC
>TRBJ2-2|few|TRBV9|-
CASSAVGGLNTGELFF
TGTGCCAGCAGCGCCGTGGGGGGGCTGAACACCGGGGAGCTGTTTTTT
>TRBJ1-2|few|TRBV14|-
CASSQIWDSLDGYTF
TGTGCCAGCAGCCAAATTTGGGACTCCCTCGATGGCTACACCTTC
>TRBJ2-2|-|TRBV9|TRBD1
CASSDGTGNHGELFF
TGTGCCAGCAGCGACGGGACAGGGAACCACGGGGAGCTGTTTTTT
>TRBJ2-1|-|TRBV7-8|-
CASSLVITRWLNEQFF
TGTGCCAGCAGCTTAGTTATCACTAGGTGGTTAAATGAGCAGTTCTTC
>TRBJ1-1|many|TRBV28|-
CASSLPLGAGNTEAFF
TGTGCCAGCAGTTTACCCCTAGGGGCAGGGAACACTGAAGCTTTCTTT
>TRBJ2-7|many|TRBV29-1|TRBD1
CRLIRDRVFSTDYEQYF
TGCAGGCTCATAAGAGACAGGGTCTTTAGCACGGACTACGAGCAGTACTTC
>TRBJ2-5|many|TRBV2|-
CASSPGGGQETQYF
TGTGCCAGCAGCCCAGGTGGCGGGCAAGAGACCCAGTACTTC
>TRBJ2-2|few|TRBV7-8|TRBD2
CASRNRPGLGSPGELFF
TGTGCCAGCAGGAACAGGCCGGGACTAGGTTCCCCCGGGGAGCTGTTTTTT
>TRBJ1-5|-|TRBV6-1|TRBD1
CASSVRTGGRPQHF
TGTGCCAGCAGTGTGCGGACAGGGGGCCGACCCCAGCATTTT
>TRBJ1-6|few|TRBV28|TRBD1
CASSSPTGGISPLHF
TGTGCCAGCAGTTCTCCGACAGGGGGAATTTCACCCCTCCACTTT
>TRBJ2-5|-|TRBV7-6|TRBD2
CASSFGGLETQYF
TGTGCCAGCAGCTTCGGGGGGTTAGAGACCCAGTACTTC
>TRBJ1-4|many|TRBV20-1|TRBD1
CSAPDREGEKLFF
TGCAGTGCCCCGGACAGGGAAGGCGAAAAACTGTTTTTT
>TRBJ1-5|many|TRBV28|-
CASSWTGNQPQHF
TGTGCCAGCAGTTGGACGGGTAATCAGCCCCAGCATTTT
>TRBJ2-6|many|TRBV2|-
CASSPMGTGANVLTF
TGTGCCAGCAGTCCTATGGGGACTGGGGCCAACGTCCTGACTTTC
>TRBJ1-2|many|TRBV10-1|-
CASSEPVNYGYTF
TGCGCCAGCAGTGAGCCCGTTAACTATGGCTACACCTTC
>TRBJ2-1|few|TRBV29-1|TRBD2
CSVVTGTSGSNEQFF
TGCAGCGTCGTTACCGGGACTAGCGGGAGTAATGAGCAGTTCTTC
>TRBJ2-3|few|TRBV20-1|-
CSARRSTDTQYF
TGCAGTGCTAGACGCTCAACAGATACGCAGTATTTT
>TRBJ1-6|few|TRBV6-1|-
CASSPGNTPLHF
TGTGCCAGCAGTCCCGGCAATACACCCCTCCACTTT
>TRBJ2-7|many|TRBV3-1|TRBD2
CASSQGGLASYEQYF
TGTGCCAGCAGCCAAGGGGGACTAGCCTCCTACGAGCAGTACTTC
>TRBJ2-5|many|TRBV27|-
CASSPGTGKPLQETQYF
TGTGCCAGCAGTCCCGGGACTGGGAAACCCCTTCAAGAGACCCAGTACTTC
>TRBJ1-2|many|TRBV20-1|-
CSARVGYGYTF
TGCAGTGCTAGAGTGGGGTATGGCTACACCTTC
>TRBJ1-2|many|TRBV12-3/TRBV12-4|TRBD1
CASSGGQGLNNYGYTF
TGTGCCAGCAGTGGGGGACAGGGACTGAATAACTATGGCTACACCTTC
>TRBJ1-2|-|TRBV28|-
CASRSPGHAIYTF
TGTGCCAGCAGATCCCCGGGACACGCGATCTACACCTTC
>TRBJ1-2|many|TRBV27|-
CASSFNGANYGYTF
TGTGCCAGCAGTTTTAACGGGGCGAACTATGGCTACACCTTC
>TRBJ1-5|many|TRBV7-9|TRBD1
CASSSTGEGSNQPQHF
TGTGCCAGCAGCTCGACAGGGGAGGGGAGCAATCAGCCCCAGCATTTT
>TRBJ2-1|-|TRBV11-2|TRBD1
CASSAIQGAQNEQFF
TGTGCCAGCAGCGCCATACAGGGGGCGCAGAATGAGCAGTTCTTC
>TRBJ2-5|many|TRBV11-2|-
CASSLGGQETQYF
TGTGCCAGCAGCTTAGGTGGCCAAGAGACCCAGTACTTC
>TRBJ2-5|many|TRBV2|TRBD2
CASKVGLAGGKETQYF
TGTGCCAGCAAGGTGGGACTAGCGGGAGGAAAAGAGACCCAGTACTTC
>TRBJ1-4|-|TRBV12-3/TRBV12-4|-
CASSRQNEKLFF
TGTGCCAGCAGCCGACAGAATGAAAAACTGTTTTTT
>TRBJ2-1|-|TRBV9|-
CASSPTRETSSYNEQFF
TGTGCCAGCAGCCCGACGCGGGAAACAAGCTCCTACAATGAGCAGTTCTTC
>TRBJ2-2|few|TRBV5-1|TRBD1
CASSLVFDRGTGELFF
TGCGCCAGCAGCTTGGTTTTCGACAGGGGGACCGGGGAGCTGTTTTTT
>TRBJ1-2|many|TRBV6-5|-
CASSFAGNGYTF
TGTGCCAGCAGTTTCGCCGGCAACGGCTACACCTTC
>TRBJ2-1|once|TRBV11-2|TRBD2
CASSPNSGGPYNEQFF
TGTGCCAGCAGCCCAAATTCGGGAGGGCCATACAATGAGCAGTTCTTC
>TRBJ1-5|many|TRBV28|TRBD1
CASSPRGHQPQHF
TGTGCCAGCAGCCCCAGGGGGCATCAGCCCCAGCATTTT
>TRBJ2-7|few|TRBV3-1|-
CASSQDLVENEQYF
TGTGCCAGCAGCCAAGATTTGGTGGAGAACGAGCAGTACTTC
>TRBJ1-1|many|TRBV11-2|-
CASRRPGTRRTEAFF
TGTGCCAGCAGACGCCCCGGGACCCGAAGGACTGAAGCTTTCTTT